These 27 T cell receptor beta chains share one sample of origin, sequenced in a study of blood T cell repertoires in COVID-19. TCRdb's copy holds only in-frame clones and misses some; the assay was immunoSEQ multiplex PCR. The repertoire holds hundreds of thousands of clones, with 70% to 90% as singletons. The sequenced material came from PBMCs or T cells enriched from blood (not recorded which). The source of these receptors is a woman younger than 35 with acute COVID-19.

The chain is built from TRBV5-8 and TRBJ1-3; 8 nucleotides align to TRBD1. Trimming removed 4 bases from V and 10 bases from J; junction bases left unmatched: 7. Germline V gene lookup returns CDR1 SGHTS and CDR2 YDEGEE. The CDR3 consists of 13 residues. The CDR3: CASSAGQGVTIYF. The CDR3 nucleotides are TGTGCCAGCAGCGCCGGACAGGGAGTAACCATATATTTT.

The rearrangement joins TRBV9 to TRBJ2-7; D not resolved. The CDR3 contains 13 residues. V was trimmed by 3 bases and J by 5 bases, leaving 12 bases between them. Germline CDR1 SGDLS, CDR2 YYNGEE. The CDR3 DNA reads TGTGCCAGCAGCGCCGGCCCGGCGGACGAGCAGTACTTC. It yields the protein CASSAGPADEQYF.

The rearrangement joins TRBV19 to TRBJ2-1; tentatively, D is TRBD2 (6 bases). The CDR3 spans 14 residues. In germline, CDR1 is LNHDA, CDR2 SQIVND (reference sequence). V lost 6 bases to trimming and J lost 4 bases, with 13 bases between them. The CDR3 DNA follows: TGTGCCAGTAGCCCCTTTAGCGGTTACAATGAGCAGTTCTTC. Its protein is CASSPFSGYNEQFF.

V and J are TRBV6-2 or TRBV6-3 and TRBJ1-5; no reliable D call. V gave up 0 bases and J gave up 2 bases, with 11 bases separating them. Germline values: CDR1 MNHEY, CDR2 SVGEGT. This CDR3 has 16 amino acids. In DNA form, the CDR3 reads TGTGCCAGCAGTTACTCCGGGGAGGAGGGCAATCAGCCCCAGCATTTT. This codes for CASSYSGEEGNQPQHF.

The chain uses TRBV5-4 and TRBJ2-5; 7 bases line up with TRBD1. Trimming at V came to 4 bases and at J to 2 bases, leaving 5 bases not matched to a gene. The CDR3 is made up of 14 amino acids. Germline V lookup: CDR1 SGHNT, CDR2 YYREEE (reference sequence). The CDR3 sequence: CASSPDRAQETQYF. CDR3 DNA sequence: TGTGCCAGCAGCCCCGACAGGGCGCAAGAGACCCAGTACTTC.

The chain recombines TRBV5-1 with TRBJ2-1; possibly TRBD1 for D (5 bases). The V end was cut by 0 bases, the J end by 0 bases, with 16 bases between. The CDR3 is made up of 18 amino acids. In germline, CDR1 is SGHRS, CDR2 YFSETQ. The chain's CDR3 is CASSLVGQGILSYNEQFF. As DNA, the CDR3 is TGCGCCAGCAGCTTGGTAGGCCAGGGAATCCTCTCCTACAATGAGCAGTTCTTC.

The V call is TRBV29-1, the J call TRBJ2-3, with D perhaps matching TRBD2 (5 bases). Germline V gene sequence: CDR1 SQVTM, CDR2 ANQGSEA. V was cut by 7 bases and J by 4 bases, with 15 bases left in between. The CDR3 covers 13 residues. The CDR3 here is CSALTTSSDTQYF. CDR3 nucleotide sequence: TGCAGCGCTCTCACTACTAGTTCAGATACGCAGTATTTT.

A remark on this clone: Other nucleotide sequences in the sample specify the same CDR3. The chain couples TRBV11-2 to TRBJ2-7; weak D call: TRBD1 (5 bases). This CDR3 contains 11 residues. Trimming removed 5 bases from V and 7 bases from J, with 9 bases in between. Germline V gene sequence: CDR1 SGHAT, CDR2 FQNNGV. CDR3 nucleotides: TGTGCCAGCAGCCCCCAGGGAGAGCAGTACTTC. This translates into CASSPQGEQYF.

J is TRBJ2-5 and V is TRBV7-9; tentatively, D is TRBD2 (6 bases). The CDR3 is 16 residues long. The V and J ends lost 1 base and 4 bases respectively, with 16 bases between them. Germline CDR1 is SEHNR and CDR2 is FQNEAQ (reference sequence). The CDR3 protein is CASSLDWRGGTETQYF. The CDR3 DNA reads TGTGCCAGCAGCTTAGATTGGCGGGGTGGCACAGAGACCCAGTACTTC.

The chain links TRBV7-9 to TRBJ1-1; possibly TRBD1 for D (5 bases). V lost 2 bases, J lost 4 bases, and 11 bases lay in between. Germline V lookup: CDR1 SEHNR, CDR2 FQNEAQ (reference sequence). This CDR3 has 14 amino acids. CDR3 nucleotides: TGTGCCAGCAGCTTAAGGGGTTCGGCCACTGAAGCTTTCTTT. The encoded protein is CASSLRGSATEAFF.

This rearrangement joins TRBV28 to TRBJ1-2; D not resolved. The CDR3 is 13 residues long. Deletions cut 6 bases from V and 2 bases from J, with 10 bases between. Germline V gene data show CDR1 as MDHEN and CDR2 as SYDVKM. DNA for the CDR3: TGTGCCAGCAGAGAGACTGGGAACTATGGCTACACCTTC. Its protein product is CASRETGNYGYTF.

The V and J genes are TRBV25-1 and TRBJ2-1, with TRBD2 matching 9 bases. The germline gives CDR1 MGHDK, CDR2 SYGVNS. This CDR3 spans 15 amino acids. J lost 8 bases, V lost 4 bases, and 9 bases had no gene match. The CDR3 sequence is CASSAAGGPGHEQFF. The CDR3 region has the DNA TGTGCCAGCAGTGCTGCGGGAGGGCCCGGCCATGAGCAGTTCTTC.

The CDR3 nucleotides are TGTGCCTGGAGTTCGGGATCCTATTCCCGGGAAAAACTGTTTTTT. Amino acids: CAWSSGSYSREKLFF. This chain links TRBV30 with TRBJ1-4; no clear D. The V end was cut by 2 bases, the J end by 8 bases, with 18 bases between. The germline gives CDR1 GTSNPN, CDR2 SVGIG (reference sequence). CDR3 length equals 15 residues.

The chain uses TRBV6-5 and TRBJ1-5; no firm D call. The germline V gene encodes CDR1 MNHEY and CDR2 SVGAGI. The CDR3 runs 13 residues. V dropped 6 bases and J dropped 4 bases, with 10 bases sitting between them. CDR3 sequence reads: CASSLQQNQPQHF. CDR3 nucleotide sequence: TGTGCCAGCAGCCTACAGCAGAATCAGCCCCAGCATTTT.

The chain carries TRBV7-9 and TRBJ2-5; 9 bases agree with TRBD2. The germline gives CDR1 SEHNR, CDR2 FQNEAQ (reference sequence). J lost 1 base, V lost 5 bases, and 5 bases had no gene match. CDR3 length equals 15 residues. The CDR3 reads CASSVSTSGQETQYF. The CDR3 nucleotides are TGTGCCAGCAGCGTCTCGACTAGCGGCCAAGAGACCCAGTACTTC.

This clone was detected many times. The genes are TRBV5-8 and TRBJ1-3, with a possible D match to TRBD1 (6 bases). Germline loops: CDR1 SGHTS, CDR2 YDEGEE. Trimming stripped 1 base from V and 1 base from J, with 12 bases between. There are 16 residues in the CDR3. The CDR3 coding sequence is TGTGCCAGCAGCTTGCGAGGGGGTCCGTCTGGAAACACCATATATTTT. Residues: CASSLRGGPSGNTIYF.

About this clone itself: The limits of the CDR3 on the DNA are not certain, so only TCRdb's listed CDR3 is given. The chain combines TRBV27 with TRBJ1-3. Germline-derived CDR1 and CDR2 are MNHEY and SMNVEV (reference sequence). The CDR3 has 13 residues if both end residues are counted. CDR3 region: CASSSSGGSTIYF.

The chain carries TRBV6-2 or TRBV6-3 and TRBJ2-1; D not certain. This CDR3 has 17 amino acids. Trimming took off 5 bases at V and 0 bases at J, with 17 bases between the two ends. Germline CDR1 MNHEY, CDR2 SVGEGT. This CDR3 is CASSRPFRWSSYNEQFF. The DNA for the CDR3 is TGTGCCAGCAGTCGTCCGTTTCGGTGGAGCTCCTACAATGAGCAGTTCTTC.

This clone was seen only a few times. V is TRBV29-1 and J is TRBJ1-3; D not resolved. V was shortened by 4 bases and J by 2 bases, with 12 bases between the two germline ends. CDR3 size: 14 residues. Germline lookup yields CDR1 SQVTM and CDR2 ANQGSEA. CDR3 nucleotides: TGCAGCGTTGGGTTCCTGAGAACTGGAAACACCATATATTTT. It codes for CSVGFLRTGNTIYF.

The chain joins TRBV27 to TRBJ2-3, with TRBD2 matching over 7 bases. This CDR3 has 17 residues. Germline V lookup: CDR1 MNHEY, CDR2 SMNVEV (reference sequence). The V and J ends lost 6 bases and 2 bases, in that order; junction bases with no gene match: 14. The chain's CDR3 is CASRPFSGWPDTDTQYF. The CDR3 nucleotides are TGTGCCAGCAGACCCTTTAGCGGGTGGCCCGACACAGATACGCAGTATTTT.

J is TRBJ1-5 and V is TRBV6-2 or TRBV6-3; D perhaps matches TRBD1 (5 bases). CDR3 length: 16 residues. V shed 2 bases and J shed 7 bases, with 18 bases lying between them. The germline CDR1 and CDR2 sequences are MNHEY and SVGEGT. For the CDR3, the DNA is TGTGCCAGCAGTTACCCAGGGTCAGTCTCTTCCCAGCCCCAGCATTTT. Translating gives CASSYPGSVSSQPQHF.

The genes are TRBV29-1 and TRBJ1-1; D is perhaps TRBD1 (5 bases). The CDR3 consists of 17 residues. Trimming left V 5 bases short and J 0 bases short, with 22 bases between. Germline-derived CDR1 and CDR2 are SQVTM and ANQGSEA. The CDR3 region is CSVPPSWAGTLNTEAFF. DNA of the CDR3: TGCAGCGTTCCTCCAAGTTGGGCGGGGACTTTGAACACTGAAGCTTTCTTT.

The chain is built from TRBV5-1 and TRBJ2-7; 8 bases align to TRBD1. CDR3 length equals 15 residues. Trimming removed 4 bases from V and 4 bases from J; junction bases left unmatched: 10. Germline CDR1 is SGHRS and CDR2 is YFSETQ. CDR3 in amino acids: CASSLTGTGGYEQYF. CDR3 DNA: TGCGCCAGCAGCCTTACCGGGACAGGAGGGTACGAGCAGTACTTC.

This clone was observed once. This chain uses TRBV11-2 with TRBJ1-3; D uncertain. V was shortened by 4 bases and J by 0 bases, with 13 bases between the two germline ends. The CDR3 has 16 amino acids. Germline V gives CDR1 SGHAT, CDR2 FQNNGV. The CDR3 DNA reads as TGTGCCAGCAGCTCTTTAGAACGGTTCTCTGGAAACACCATATATTTT. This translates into CASSSLERFSGNTIYF.

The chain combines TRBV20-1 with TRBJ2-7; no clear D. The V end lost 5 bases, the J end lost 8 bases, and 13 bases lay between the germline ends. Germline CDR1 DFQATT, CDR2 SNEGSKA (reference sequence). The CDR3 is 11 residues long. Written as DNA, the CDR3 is TGCAGTGCTCCTCGAAACACCCAGCAGTACTTC. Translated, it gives CSAPRNTQQYF.

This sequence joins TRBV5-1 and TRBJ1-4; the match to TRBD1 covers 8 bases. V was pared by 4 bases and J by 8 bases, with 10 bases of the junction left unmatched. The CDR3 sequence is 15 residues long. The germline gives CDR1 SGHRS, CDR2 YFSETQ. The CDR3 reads CASSQNDRGGEKLFF. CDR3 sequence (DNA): TGCGCCAGCAGCCAAAATGACAGGGGAGGAGAAAAACTGTTTTTT.

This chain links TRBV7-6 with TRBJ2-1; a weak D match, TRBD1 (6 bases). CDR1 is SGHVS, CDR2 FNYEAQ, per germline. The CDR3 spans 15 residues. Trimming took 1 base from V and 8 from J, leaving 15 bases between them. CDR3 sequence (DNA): TGTGCCAGCAGCTTAGTCTGGGGACGACAGGATGAGCAGTTCTTC. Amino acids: CASSLVWGRQDEQFF.